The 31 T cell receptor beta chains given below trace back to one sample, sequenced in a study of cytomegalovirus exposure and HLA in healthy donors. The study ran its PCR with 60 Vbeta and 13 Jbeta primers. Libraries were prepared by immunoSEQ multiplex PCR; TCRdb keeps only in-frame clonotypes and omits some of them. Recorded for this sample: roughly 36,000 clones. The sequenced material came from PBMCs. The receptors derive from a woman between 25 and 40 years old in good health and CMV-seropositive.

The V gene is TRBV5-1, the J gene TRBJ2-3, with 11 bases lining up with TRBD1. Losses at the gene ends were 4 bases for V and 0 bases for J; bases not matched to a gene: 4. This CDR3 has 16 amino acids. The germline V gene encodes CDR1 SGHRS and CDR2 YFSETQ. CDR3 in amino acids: CASSLGTGGSTDTQYF. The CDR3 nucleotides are TGCGCCAGCAGCCTAGGGACAGGGGGTAGCACAGATACGCAGTATTTT.

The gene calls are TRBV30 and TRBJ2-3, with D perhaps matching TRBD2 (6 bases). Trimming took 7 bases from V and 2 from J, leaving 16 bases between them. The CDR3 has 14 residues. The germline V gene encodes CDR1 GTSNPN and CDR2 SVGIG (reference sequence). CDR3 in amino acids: CAYQVGGITDTQYF. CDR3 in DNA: TGTGCCTACCAGGTGGGGGGAATCACAGATACGCAGTATTTT.

The CDR3 DNA reads TGCGCCAGCAGCTTGAGAAGCGAAGTTCAGGGTTTGGGCGGCTACACCTTC. Translated: CASSLRSEVQGLGGYTF. The J gene is TRBJ1-2, the V gene TRBV5-1; D perhaps matches TRBD1 (5 bases). The CDR3 contains 17 residues. Germline values: CDR1 SGHRS, CDR2 YFSETQ. Trimming took off 1 base at V and 8 bases at J, with 24 bases between the two ends.

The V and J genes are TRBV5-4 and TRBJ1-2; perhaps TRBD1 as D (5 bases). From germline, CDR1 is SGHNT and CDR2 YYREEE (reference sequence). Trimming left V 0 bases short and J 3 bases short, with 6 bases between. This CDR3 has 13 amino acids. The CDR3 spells CASSLGGYYGYTF. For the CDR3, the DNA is TGTGCCAGCAGCTTGGGGGGCTACTATGGCTACACCTTC.

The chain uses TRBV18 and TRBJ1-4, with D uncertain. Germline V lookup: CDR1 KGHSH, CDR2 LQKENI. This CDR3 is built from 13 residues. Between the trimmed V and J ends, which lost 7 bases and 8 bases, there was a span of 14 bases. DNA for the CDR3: TGTGCCAGCTTCAGGAGGTCTGGAGAAAAACTGTTTTTT. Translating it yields CASFRRSGEKLFF.

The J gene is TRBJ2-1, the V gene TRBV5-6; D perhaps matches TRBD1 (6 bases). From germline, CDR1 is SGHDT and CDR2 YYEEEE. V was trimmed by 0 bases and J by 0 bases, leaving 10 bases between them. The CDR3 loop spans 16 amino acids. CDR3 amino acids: CASSLGTGSSYNEQFF. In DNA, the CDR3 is TGTGCCAGCAGCTTGGGAACAGGGAGCTCCTACAATGAGCAGTTCTTC. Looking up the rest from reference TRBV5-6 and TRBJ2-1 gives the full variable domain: DAGVTQSPTHLIKTRGQQVTLRCSPKSGHDTVSWYQQALGQGPQFIFQYYEEEERQRGNFPDRFSGHQFPNYSSELNVNALLLGDSALYLCASSLGTGSSYNEQFFGPGTRLTVL.

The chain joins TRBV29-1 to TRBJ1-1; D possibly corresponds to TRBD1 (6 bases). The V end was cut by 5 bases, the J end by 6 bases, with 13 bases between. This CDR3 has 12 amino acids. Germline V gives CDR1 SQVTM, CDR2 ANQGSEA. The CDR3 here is CSVPQRGSEAFF. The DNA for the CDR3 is TGCAGCGTTCCACAGAGGGGGTCTGAAGCTTTCTTT.

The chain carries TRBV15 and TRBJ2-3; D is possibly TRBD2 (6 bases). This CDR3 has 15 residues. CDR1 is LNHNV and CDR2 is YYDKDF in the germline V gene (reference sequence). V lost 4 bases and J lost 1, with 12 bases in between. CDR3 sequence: CATSKRAAGTDTQYF. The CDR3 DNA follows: TGTGCCACCAGCAAGCGGGCGGCGGGCACAGATACGCAGTATTTT. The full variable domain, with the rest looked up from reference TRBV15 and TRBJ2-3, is DAMVIQNPRYQVTQFGKPVTLSCSQTLNHNVMYWYQQKSSQAPKLLFHYYDKDFNNEADTPDNFQSRRPNTSFCFLDIRSPGLGDTAMYLCATSKRAAGTDTQYFGPGTRLTVL.

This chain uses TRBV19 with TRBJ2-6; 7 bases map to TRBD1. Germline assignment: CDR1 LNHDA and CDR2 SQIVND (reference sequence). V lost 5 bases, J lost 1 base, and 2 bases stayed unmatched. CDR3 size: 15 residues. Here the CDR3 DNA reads TGTGCCAGTAGTGCACAGGGGTCTGGGGCCAACGTCCTGACTTTC. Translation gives CASSAQGSGANVLTF. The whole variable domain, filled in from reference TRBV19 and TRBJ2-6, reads DGGITQSPKYLFRKEGQNVTLSCEQNLNHDAMYWYRQDPGQGLRLIYYSQIVNDFQKGDIAEGYSVSREKKESFPLTVTSAQKNPTAFYLCASSAQGSGANVLTFGAGSRLTVL.

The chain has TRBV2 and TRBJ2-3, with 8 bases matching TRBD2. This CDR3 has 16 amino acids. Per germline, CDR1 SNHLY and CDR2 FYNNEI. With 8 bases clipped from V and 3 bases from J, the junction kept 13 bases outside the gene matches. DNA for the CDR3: TGTGCCAGCGGACGGATAGCGGGGACCGGTACAGATACGCAGTATTTT. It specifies CASGRIAGTGTDTQYF.

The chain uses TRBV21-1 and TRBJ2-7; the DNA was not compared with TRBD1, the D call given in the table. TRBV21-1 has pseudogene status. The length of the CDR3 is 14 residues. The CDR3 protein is CASSKEQGTYEQYF. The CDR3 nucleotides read TGTGCCAGCAGCAAAGAACAGGGAACCTACGAGCAGTACTTC.

The CDR3 is CASSIRQNQPQHF. CDR3 DNA: TGTGCCAGTAGTATAAGACAGAATCAGCCCCAGCATTTT. V is TRBV19 and J is TRBJ1-5, with a possible D match to TRBD1 (5 bases). Between the trimmed V and J ends, which lost 2 bases and 4 bases, there was a span of 6 bases. Germline V gene sequence: CDR1 LNHDA, CDR2 SQIVND (reference sequence). The CDR3 sequence is 13 residues long.

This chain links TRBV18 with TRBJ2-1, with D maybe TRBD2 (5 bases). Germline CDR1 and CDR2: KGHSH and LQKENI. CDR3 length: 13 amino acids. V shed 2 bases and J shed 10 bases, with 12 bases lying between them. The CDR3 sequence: CASSPNFGEEQFF. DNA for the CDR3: TGTGCCAGCTCACCAAATTTTGGGGAGGAGCAGTTCTTC.

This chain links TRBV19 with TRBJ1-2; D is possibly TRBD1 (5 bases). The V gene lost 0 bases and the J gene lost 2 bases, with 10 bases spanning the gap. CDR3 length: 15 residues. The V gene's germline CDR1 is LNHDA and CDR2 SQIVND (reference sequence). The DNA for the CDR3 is TGTGCCAGTAGTATAGATCACGGGGGAAACTATGGCTACACCTTC. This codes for CASSIDHGGNYGYTF.

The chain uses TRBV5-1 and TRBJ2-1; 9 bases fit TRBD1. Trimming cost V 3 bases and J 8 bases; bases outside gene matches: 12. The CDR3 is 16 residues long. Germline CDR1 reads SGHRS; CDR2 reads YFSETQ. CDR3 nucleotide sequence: TGCGCCAGCAGCTGGGGACAGGGATCGAGTAAGGATGAGCAGTTCTTC. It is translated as CASSWGQGSSKDEQFF.

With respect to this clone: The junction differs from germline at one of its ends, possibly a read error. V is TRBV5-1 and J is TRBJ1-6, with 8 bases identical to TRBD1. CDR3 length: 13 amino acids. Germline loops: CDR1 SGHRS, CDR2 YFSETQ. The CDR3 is CASRGTGNSPLHF. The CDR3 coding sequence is TGCGCCAGCAGAGGGACAGGTAATTCGCCCCTCCACTTT. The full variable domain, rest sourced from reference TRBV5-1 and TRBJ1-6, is KAGVTQTPRYLIKTRGQQVTLSCSPISGHRSVSWYQQTPGQGLQFLFEYFSETQRNKGNFPGRFSGRQFSNSRSEMNVSTLELGDSALYLCASRGTGNSPLHFGNGTRLTVT.

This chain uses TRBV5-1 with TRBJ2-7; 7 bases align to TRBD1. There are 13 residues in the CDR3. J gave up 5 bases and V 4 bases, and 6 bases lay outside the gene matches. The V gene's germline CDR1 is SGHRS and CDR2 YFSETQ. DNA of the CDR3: TGCGCCAGCAGCCTCACAGGGGCCCACGAGCAGTACTTC. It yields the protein CASSLTGAHEQYF. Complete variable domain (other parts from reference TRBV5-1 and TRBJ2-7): KAGVTQTPRYLIKTRGQQVTLSCSPISGHRSVSWYQQTPGQGLQFLFEYFSETQRNKGNFPGRFSGRQFSNSRSEMNVSTLELGDSALYLCASSLTGAHEQYFGPGTRLTVT.

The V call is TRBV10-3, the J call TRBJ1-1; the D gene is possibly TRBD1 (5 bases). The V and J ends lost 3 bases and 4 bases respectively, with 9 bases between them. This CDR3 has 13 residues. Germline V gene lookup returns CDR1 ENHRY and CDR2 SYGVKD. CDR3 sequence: CAISDGGVTEAFF. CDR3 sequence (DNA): TGTGCCATCAGTGATGGGGGGGTCACTGAAGCTTTCTTT.

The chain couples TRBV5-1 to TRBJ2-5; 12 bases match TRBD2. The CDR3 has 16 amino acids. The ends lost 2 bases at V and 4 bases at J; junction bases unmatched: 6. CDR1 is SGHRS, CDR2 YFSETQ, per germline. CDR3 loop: CASSFSSGGGLETQYF. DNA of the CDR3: TGCGCCAGCAGCTTCTCTAGCGGGGGGGGACTAGAGACCCAGTACTTC. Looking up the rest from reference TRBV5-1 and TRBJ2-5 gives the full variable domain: KAGVTQTPRYLIKTRGQQVTLSCSPISGHRSVSWYQQTPGQGLQFLFEYFSETQRNKGNFPGRFSGRQFSNSRSEMNVSTLELGDSALYLCASSFSSGGGLETQYFGPGTRLLVL.

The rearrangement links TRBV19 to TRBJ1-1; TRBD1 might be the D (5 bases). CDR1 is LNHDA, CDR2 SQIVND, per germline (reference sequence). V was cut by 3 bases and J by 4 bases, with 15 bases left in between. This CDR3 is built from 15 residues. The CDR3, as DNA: TGTGCCAGTAGTATTCCTCAGGGCCCAAGCACTGAAGCTTTCTTT. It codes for CASSIPQGPSTEAFF.

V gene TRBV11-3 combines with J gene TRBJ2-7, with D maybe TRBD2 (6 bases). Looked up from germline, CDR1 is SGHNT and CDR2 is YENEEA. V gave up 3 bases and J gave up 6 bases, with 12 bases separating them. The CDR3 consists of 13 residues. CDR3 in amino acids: CASSFSAGGEQYF. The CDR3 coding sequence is TGTGCCAGCAGCTTCAGCGCCGGGGGCGAGCAGTACTTC.

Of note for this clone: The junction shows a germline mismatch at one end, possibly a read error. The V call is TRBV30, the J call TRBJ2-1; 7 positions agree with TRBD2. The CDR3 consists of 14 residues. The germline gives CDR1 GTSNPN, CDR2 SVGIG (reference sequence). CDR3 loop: CAGGDGLSDNEQFF. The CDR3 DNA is TGTGCTGGGGGGGACGGGCTCTCCGACAATGAGCAGTTCTTC.

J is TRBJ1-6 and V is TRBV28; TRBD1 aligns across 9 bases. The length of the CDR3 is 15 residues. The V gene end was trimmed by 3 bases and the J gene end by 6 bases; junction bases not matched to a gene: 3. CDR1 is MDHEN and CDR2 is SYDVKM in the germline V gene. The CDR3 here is CASSLGQGFNSPLHF. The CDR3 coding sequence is TGTGCCAGCAGTTTGGGACAGGGCTTTAATTCACCCCTCCACTTT.

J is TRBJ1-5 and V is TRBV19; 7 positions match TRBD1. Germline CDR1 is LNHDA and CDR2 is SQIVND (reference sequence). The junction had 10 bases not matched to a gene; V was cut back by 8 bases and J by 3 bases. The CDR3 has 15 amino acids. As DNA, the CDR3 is TGTGCCAGTCAGCCGGGACAGAGTTTCAATCAGCCCCAGCATTTT. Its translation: CASQPGQSFNQPQHF.

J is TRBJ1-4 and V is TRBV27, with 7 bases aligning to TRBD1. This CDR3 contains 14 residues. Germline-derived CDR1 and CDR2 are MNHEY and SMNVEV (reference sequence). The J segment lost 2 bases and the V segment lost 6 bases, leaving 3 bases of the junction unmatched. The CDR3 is CASRPRGTNEKLFF. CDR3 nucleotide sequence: TGTGCCAGCAGACCCAGGGGGACTAATGAAAAACTGTTTTTT.

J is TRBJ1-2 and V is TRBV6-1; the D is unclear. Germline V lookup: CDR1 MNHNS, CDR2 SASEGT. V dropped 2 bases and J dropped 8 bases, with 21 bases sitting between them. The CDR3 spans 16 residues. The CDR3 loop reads CASSEFRQSPISGYTF. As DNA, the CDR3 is TGTGCCAGCAGTGAATTTCGGCAGAGCCCTATTAGCGGCTACACCTTC.

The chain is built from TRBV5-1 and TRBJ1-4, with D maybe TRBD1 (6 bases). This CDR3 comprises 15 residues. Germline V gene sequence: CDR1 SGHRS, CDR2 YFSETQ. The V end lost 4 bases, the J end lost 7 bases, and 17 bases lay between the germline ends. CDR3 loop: CASSPTGSGSEKLFF. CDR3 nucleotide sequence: TGCGCCAGCAGCCCAACAGGGTCGGGTAGTGAAAAACTGTTTTTT.

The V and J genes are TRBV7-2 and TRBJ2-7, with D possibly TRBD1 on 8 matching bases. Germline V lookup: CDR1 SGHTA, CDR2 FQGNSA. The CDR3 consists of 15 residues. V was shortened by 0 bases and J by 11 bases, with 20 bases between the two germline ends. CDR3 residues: CASSLAHGQGAGEYF. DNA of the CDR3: TGTGCCAGCAGCTTAGCCCACGGACAGGGCGCGGGGGAGTACTTC. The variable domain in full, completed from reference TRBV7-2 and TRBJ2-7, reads GAGVSQSPSNKVTEKGKDVELRCDPISGHTALYWYRQSLGQGLEFLIYFQGNSAPDKSGLPSDRFSAERTGGSVSTLTIQRTQQEDSAVYLCASSLAHGQGAGEYFGPGTRLTVT.

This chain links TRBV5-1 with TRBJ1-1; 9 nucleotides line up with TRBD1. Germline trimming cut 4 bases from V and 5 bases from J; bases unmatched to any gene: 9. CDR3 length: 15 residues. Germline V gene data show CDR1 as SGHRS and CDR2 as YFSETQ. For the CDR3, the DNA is TGCGCCAGCAGCGAGGGGGCGACAGGGGGGACTGAAGCTTTCTTT. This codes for CASSEGATGGTEAFF.

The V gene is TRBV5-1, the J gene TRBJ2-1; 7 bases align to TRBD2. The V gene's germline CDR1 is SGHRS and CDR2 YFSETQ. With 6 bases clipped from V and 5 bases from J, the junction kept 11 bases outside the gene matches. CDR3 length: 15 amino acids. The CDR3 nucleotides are TGCGCCAGCACGCCGGTGGCGGGGGTCAACAATGAGCAGTTCTTC. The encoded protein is CASTPVAGVNNEQFF.

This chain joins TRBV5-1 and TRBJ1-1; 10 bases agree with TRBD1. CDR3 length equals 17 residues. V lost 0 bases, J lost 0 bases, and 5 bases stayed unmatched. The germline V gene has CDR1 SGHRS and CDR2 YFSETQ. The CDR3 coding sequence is TGCGCCAGCAGCTTGGCCGAGGGGACAGGGGTGAACACTGAAGCTTTCTTT. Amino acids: CASSLAEGTGVNTEAFF. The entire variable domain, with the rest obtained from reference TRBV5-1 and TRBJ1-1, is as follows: KAGVTQTPRYLIKTRGQQVTLSCSPISGHRSVSWYQQTPGQGLQFLFEYFSETQRNKGNFPGRFSGRQFSNSRSEMNVSTLELGDSALYLCASSLAEGTGVNTEAFFGQGTRLTVV.